The clone carrying this TCR beta chain turned up a few times. Its antigen is still unknown. This entry is derived from a study of response to subunit inactivated influenza vaccine. CDR1 MNHNY and CDR2 SVGAGI come from the germline V gene (reference sequence). With 7 bases removed from V and 7 bases from J, the gap between germline ends came to 14 bases. This CDR3 has 13 residues. Study observations and caveats: The authors suggested that every seasonal influenza vaccination recruits few new T cells.

One entry per CDR3 protein results from TCRdb running MiXCR on the RT-PCR reads. The table lists 600,000 to 850,000 distinct CDR3 sequences, roughly 15% of them singletons. This clonotype originated in a man in his forties or fifties who received an inactivated influenza vaccine. The source material was PBMCs from blood, sampled 14 to 15 days before vaccination. The chain recombines TRBV6-6 with TRBJ2-1; D may be TRBD2 (6 bases). The CDR3 nucleotides are TGTGCCAGCACCCAAGGAGGGGTTAATGAGCAGTTCTTC. As protein: CASTQGGVNEQFF.